This TCR beta chain was sequenced during a study of shared clonotypes between healthy human individuals. Regarding this clone: What it binds is unknown.

Broader study findings: The donor pool, a small one, limited the genetic and exposure-history diversity represented.

The germline V gene encodes CDR1 SNHLY and CDR2 FYNNEI. CDR3 length equals 15 residues. Deletions cut 1 base from V and 6 bases from J, with 12 bases between. Profiled with immunoSEQ multiplex PCR; TCRdb holds only in-frame clones, not every one. The data show roughly 650,000 clones, with about 96% seen just once and around 0.06% held by the top ten. Input material: naive CD4+ T cells sorted from blood. This sample's subset: CD45RA+ positively selected. This clonotype was sampled from a woman aged 30 to 39 in good health. This chain connects TRBV2 to TRBJ2-2, with D possibly matching TRBD1 (6 bases). CDR3 sequence reads: CASSEGWAGAGELFF. The CDR3 bases are TGTGCCAGCAGTGAAGGGTGGGCAGGGGCCGGGGAGCTGTTTTTT.